These 20 T cell receptor beta chains originate from one sample sequenced in a study of vaccination effects on CD4 cells after COVID-19 (dated 2022 in TCRdb). These receptors have no known antigen. To identify antigen-specific CD4+ T cell clonotypes by their expansion, the ViraFEST assay first stimulated PBMC with viral peptide pools and then applied TCR sequencing. After around 11 days of culture, CD4+ T cells were isolated with the EasySep CD4+ T cell isolation kit. Libraries were prepared through the immunoSEQ multiplex PCR assay. The table was pulled from immuneACCESS by TCRdb, which kept in-frame rearrangements only. Such tables lose some clones; where checked, under half of the loss comes from unresolved V genes, and the rest has no known cause. A total of about 61,000 clones appear in this sample, roughly 79% of them only once. About 2.5% of the sample rests with the top ten. Sample: CD4+ T cells from PBMCs cultured with HCoV-229E spike peptides, taken before COVID-19 vaccination. The cell subset or site label corresponds to: HCoV-229E spike overlapping peptide pool stimulation. These TCRs come from a human donor who received a COVID-19 vaccine.

The chain combines TRBV4-1 with TRBJ2-5, with 7 bases identical to TRBD2. CDR1 is MGHRA, CDR2 YSYEKL, per germline. The ends lost 2 bases at V and 2 bases at J; junction bases unmatched: 5. The CDR3 covers 15 residues. The CDR3: CASSQWWGGQETQYF. In nucleotides, the CDR3 is TGCGCCAGCAGCCAATGGTGGGGAGGGCAAGAGACCCAGTACTTC.

This chain connects TRBV30 to TRBJ2-3; tentatively, D is TRBD1 (5 bases). The V gene's germline CDR1 is GTSNPN and CDR2 SVGIG (reference sequence). The CDR3 length is 12 residues. V dropped 1 base and J dropped 4 bases, with 6 bases sitting between them. The CDR3 DNA follows: TGTGCCTGGAGTGGGGGCTCAGATACGCAGTATTTT. This codes for CAWSGGSDTQYF.

The rearrangement links TRBV19 to TRBJ1-4, with 8 bases matching TRBD1. The CDR3 spans 15 residues. V shed 5 bases, J shed 5 bases, and the junction held 7 bases outside the gene matches. CDR1 and CDR2 (germline): LNHDA, SQIVND (reference sequence). CDR3 residues: CASSASRTGNEKLFF. As DNA, the CDR3 is TGTGCCAGTAGTGCATCCAGGACAGGGAATGAAAAACTGTTTTTT.

This clone appeared once. The chain joins TRBV18 to TRBJ2-7; 11 bases align to TRBD1. The V gene's germline CDR1 is KGHSH and CDR2 LQKENI. J was trimmed by 0 bases and V by 2 bases; bases with no gene match: 3. CDR3 length: 16 residues. CDR3 protein: CASSPSGTGGSYEQYV. The CDR3 DNA sequence: TGTGCCAGCTCACCATCCGGGACAGGGGGCTCCTACGAGCAGTACGTC.

Details on this clone: The junction does not match germline at one end; this may be a read error. The V call is TRBV7-2, the J call TRBJ1-2; 9 nucleotides line up with TRBD1. Per the germline V gene, CDR1 is SGHTA and CDR2 is FQGNSA. The CDR3 loop spans 14 amino acids. CDR3 residues: CASSLVRGQGLDAF. The CDR3 nucleotides are TGTGCCAGCAGCTTAGTACGCGGACAGGGGTTAGACGCCTTC.

The chain has TRBV27 and TRBJ1-1; D remains ambiguous. V lost 0 bases and J lost 1, with 9 bases in between. CDR1 MNHEY and CDR2 SMNVEV come from the germline V gene (reference sequence). The length of the CDR3 is 15 residues. CDR3 DNA: TGTGCCAGCAGTTTATCGGGCGGATGGAACACTGAAGCTTTCTTT. Translating gives CASSLSGGWNTEAFF.

This clone was counted between two and nine times. The chain joins TRBV5-1 to TRBJ1-2; TRBD1 matches 7 bases. CDR3 length: 12 amino acids. CDR1 and CDR2 (germline): SGHRS, YFSETQ. Trimming took 4 bases from V and 8 from J; bases not matched to a gene: 5. CDR3 nucleotides: TGCGCCAGCAGCCGGGACAGTCCAGGCTACACCTTC. This sequence encodes CASSRDSPGYTF.

The gene calls are TRBV3-1 (or the pseudogene TRBV3-2) and TRBJ1-3; 9 bases fit TRBD1. CDR1 and CDR2 from the germline V gene are LGHDT and YNNKEL (reference sequence). The CDR3 has 18 residues. The V segment lost 5 bases and the J segment 2 bases; nucleotides outside the gene matches: 13. Here the CDR3 DNA reads TGTGCCAGCAGCACCCACCCCGGGACAGGGAAGGCTGGAAACACCATATATTTT. Its protein is CASSTHPGTGKAGNTIYF.

The V gene is TRBV5-1, the J gene TRBJ1-2; D ambiguous. Trimming removed 0 bases at V and 6 bases at J, with 6 bases between. Germline CDR1 and CDR2: SGHRS and YFSETQ. The CDR3 extends over 12 amino acids. CDR3 sequence: CASSLELDGYTF. CDR3 nucleotide sequence: TGCGCCAGCAGCTTGGAGCTCGATGGCTACACCTTC.

The chain joins TRBV25-1 to TRBJ1-1; D gene unclear. V was shortened by 1 base and J by 6 bases, with 12 bases between the two germline ends. The CDR3 consists of 14 residues. Germline lookup yields CDR1 MGHDK and CDR2 SYGVNS. The DNA for the CDR3 is TGTGCCAGCAGTGAATTGAGGGCAAGGGCTGAAGCTTTCTTT. As protein: CASSELRARAEAFF. Complete variable domain (other parts from reference TRBV25-1 and TRBJ1-1): EADIYQTPRYLVIGTGKKITLECSQTMGHDKMYWYQQDPGMELHLIHYSYGVNSTEKGDLSSESTVSRIRTEHFPLTLESARPSHTSQYLCASSELRARAEAFFGQGTRLTVV.

The V gene is TRBV29-1, the J gene TRBJ2-1; D unclear. CDR3 length: 13 amino acids. Germline CDR1 and CDR2: SQVTM and ANQGSEA. The CDR3 here is CSHSLSSYNEQFF. In DNA, the CDR3 is TGCAGTCATAGTTTATCCTCCTACAATGAGCAGTTCTTC.

V is TRBV15 and J is TRBJ2-3, with D maybe TRBD2 (5 bases). From germline, CDR1 is LNHNV and CDR2 YYDKDF (reference sequence). This CDR3 has 16 residues. Deletions cut 0 bases from V and 3 bases from J, with 13 bases between. This CDR3 reads CATSRDPGDDTDTQYF. CDR3 nucleotides: TGTGCCACCAGCAGAGACCCCGGGGATGATACAGATACGCAGTATTTT.

The chain combines TRBV27 with TRBJ2-1; D possibly uses TRBD1 or TRBD2 (5 bases each). Germline loops: CDR1 MNHEY, CDR2 SMNVEV (reference sequence). Trimming cost V 0 bases and J 10 bases, with 16 bases left between them. The length of the CDR3 is 15 residues. CDR3 sequence: CASSLSGTAVGEQFF. The CDR3 DNA reads as TGTGCCAGCAGTTTATCCGGGACCGCGGTGGGAGAGCAGTTCTTC.

The sample holds a few counts of this clone. The chain links TRBV4-1 to TRBJ1-3; D not resolved. This CDR3 has 16 residues. V lost 2 bases to trimming and J lost 0 bases, with 11 bases between them. Germline V gene data show CDR1 as MGHRA and CDR2 as YSYEKL. For the CDR3, the DNA is TGCGCCAGCAGCCAACGGCCTCGGCTCTCTGGAAACACCATATATTTT. This codes for CASSQRPRLSGNTIYF.

J is TRBJ1-5 and V is TRBV12-3 or TRBV12-4; D is unresolved. Trimming removed 2 bases at V and 2 bases at J, with 4 bases between. The CDR3 covers 13 residues. The DNA for the CDR3 is TGTGCCAGCAGTTTACAACGCAATCAGCCCCAGCATTTT. This gives the protein CASSLQRNQPQHF.

The rearrangement joins TRBV27 to TRBJ2-3; TRBD1 matches 7 bases. Germline CDR1 reads MNHEY; CDR2 reads SMNVEV (reference sequence). V shed 6 bases, J shed 2 bases, and the junction held 8 bases outside the gene matches. This CDR3 is 15 amino acids long. The CDR3 here is CASSLGDRYTDTQYF. In DNA form, the CDR3 reads TGTGCCAGCAGCTTAGGGGACAGATACACAGATACGCAGTATTTT.

The genes are TRBV24-1 and TRBJ2-5, with D possibly called TRBD1 or TRBD2 (5 bases each). The CDR3 sequence is 16 residues long. Germline V gene sequence: CDR1 KGHDR, CDR2 SFDVKD. V lost 7 bases, J lost 5 bases, and 22 bases lay in between. Written as DNA, the CDR3 is TGTGCCACCAGCGAGGGGCGGATTTTAGGATGGGAGACCCAGTACTTC. This gives the protein CATSEGRILGWETQYF.

V usage is TRBV7-2 and J usage is TRBJ2-1; D uncertain. Trimming left V 5 bases short and J 0 bases short, with 8 bases between. The CDR3 contains 14 residues. Germline V gene data show CDR1 as SGHTA and CDR2 as FQGNSA. This CDR3 is CASSEGFSYNEQFF. The CDR3 nucleotides read TGTGCCAGCAGCGAAGGTTTCTCCTACAATGAGCAGTTCTTC.

This clone was found once. DNA for the CDR3: TGTGCCATCAGTGAGGGACAGATAGGAAACACCATATATTTT. It specifies CAISEGQIGNTIYF. The chain has TRBV10-3 and TRBJ1-3; a possible D gene is TRBD1 (6 bases). The CDR3 sequence is 14 residues long. The germline gives CDR1 ENHRY, CDR2 SYGVKD. Trimming removed 2 bases from V and 4 bases from J, with 9 bases in between.

The rearrangement uses TRBV4-3 and TRBJ1-6; no reliable D call. Per germline, CDR1 LGHNA and CDR2 YSLEER. Deletions cut 4 bases from V and 8 bases from J, with 12 bases between. CDR3 length equals 14 residues. The CDR3 DNA reads as TGCGCCAGCAGCCGCCGGGAGATGGATTCACCCCTCCACTTT. It translates to CASSRREMDSPLHF.